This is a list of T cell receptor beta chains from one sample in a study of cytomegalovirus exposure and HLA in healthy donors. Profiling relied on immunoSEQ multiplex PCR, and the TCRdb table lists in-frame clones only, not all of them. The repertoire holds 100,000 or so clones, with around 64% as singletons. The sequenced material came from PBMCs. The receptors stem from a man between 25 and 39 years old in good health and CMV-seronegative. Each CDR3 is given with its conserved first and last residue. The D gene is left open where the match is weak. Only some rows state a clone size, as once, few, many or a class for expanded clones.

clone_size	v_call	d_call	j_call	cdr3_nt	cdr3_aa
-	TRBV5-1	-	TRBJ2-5	TGCTCCAGCAGTCTCACCGGGACTCCCCAAGAGACCCAGTACTTC	CSSSLTGTPQETQYF
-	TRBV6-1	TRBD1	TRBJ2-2	TGTGCCAGCAGTGAAGATTCGAGGGGGCCCTACACCGGGGAGCTGTTTTTT	CASSEDSRGPYTGELFF
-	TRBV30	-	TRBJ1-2	TGTGCCTGGAGTGGCCGTGGCAGTCAATATGGCTACACCTTC	CAWSGRGSQYGYTF
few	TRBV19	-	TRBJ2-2	TGTGCCAGTACCTTGGACAGGAACACCGGGGAGCTGTTTTTT	CASTLDRNTGELFF
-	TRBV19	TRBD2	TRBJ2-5	TGTGCCAGTAGTGGGAGGGCCGCGGGTCAAGAGACCCAGTACTTC	CASSGRAAGQETQYF
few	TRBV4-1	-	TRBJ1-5	TGCGCCAGCAGCCAAGACTACTATGGCAATCAGCCCCAGCATTTT	CASSQDYYGNQPQHF
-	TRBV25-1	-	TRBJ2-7	TGTGCCAGCAGTGAATTTCATGGGGGGAGCTCCTACGAGCAGTACTTC	CASSEFHGGSSYEQYF
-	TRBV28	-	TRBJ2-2	TGTGCCAGCAGTTTTCGTCGCGGCTCAGGGGAGCTGTTTTTT	CASSFRRGSGELFF
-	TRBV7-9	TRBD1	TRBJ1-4	TGTGCCAGCAGCTCCGTGGGACAGGGAGGTAATAATGAAAAACTGTTTTTT	CASSSVGQGGNNEKLFF
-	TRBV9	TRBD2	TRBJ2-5	TGTGCCAGCAGCGCCGGACTAGCGATCCAAGAGACCCAGTACTTC	CASSAGLAIQETQYF
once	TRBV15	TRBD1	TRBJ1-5	TGTGCCACCAGCAGAGGATTTACGGGACAGGATATACCGCATTTT	CATSRGFTGQDIPHF
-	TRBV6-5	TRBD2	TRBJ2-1	TGTGCCAGCAGTTACTCCCTAGCGGGGGCCGATGAGCAGTTCTTC	CASSYSLAGADEQFF
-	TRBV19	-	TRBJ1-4	TGTGCCAGTAGTTCCGACAGGAATGAAAAACTGTTTTTT	CASSSDRNEKLFF
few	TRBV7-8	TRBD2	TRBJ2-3	TGTGCCAGCAGCTTCACAGCGGGAGGGTCAGATACGCAGTATTTT	CASSFTAGGSDTQYF
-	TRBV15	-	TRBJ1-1	TGTGCCACCAGCAGTAGTGTGAACACTGAAGCTTTCTTT	CATSSSVNTEAFF
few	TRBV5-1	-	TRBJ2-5	TGCGCCAGCCGCTCCCCGCTAGGTGCCCAAGAGACCCAGTACTTC	CASRSPLGAQETQYF
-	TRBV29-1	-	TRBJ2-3	TGCAGCGTTGAAGATTGGAGTGCAGATACGCAGTATTTT	CSVEDWSADTQYF
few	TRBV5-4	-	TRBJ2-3	TGTGCCAGCAGCTTGTTTCGGGGTGATACGCAGTATTTT	CASSLFRGDTQYF
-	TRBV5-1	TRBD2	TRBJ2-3	TGCGCCAGCAGCTTGAGGACTAGCTCTGATACGCAGTATTTT	CASSLRTSSDTQYF
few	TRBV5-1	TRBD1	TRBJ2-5	TGCGCCAGCAGCTTGGAGGGGACAGGGAAGGAGACCCAGTACTTC	CASSLEGTGKETQYF
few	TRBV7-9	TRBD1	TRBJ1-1	TGTGCCAGCAGCTTCCGGGACAGGGGGCATGAAGCTTTCTTT	CASSFRDRGHEAFF
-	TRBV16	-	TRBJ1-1	TGTGCCAGCAGCGAGAGGTTGAACACTGAAGCTTTCTTT	CASSERLNTEAFF
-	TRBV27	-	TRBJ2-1	TGTGCCAGCAGTTTTAATGCGGGGAGCTCCTACAATGAGCAGTTCTTC	CASSFNAGSSYNEQFF
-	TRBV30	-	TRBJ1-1	TGTGCCTGGGAGGGGGACGGATGCGAAGCTTTCTTT	CAWEGDGCEAFF
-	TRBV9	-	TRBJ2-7	TGTGCCAGCAGCGAAGGGGACTCCTACGAGCAGTACTTC	CASSEGDSYEQYF
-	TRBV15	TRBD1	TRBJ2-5	TGTGCCACCAGCAGGGAACAGGGGGGCGAGACCCAGTACTTC	CATSREQGGETQYF
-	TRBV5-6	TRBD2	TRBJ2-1	TGTGCCAGCAGCTCGGGACTAGCGGGCTACAATGAGCAGTTCTTC	CASSSGLAGYNEQFF